This entry concerns a single T cell receptor (beta chain). Produced via immunoSEQ multiplex PCR; TCRdb's table is partial and in-frame only. The sample contains 55,000 to 80,000 clones, 90% of which appear only once. This CDR3 is built from 15 residues. Germline CDR1 is SGHTA and CDR2 is FQGTGA. V was cut by 5 bases and J by 1 base, with 11 bases left in between. This sample was included in a study of cytotoxic CD8 clonotypes in ibrutinib-treated CLL. Study-wide background: The cohort had over nine relapsed/refractory and over 14 treatment-naive patients, around 18 IGHV unmutated. Response samples were drawn at a median of about eleven months of treatment, range 6 to 36.

The TCR originated in a human donor with chronic lymphocytic leukemia. The material was PBMCs, obtained after 12 months of ibrutinib treatment. The chain combines TRBV7-3 with TRBJ2-2; no firm D call. CDR3 in DNA: TGTGCCAGCAGCCACACCGAAGGGAACACCGGGGAGCTGTTTTTT. Encoded protein: CASSHTEGNTGELFF.